This TCR beta chain was obtained from a study of early T cells in non-severe SARS-CoV-2 infection. Looking at the study overall: The input, bulk RNA from unsorted whole blood, was sequenced, and chains were unpaired. Findings and caveats of the study: In VDJdb matching, anti-spike CD8 responses were favored while private and CD4 specificities went missing.

Germline CDR1 and CDR2: SGHTA and FQGTGA. Losses at the gene ends were 2 bases for V and 4 bases for J; bases not matched to a gene: 5. The CDR3 contains 17 residues. Ten or more counts support this clonotype. What it binds is not known. Unique molecular identifiers were affixed to single, distinct cDNA molecules. TCRdb recomputed calls from the 5' RACE reads with MiXCR, one row per CDR3 protein. Of under 70,000 distinct CDR3 sequences in the sample, around 4.9% were seen once. Sequenced input: whole blood. This chain uses TRBV7-3 with TRBJ2-3; 14 bases are a match to TRBD2. This TCR was sampled from an adult who was a healthcare worker with PCR-confirmed SARS-CoV-2 infection or an uninfected control (not recorded which). CDR3 DNA: TGTGCCAGCAGCTTATTCGGGACTAGCGGGAGTGCAGATACGCAGTATTTT. This codes for CASSLFGTSGSADTQYF.